This entry is about one T cell receptor (beta chain). The antigen remains unidentified. The sequenced template was cDNA made from the entire isolated RNA. Sequencing of naive, central memory and regulatory T cell samples gave an average of approximately 3.8 million reads. The table came from immunoSEQ multiplex PCR; TCRdb's copy has only in-frame clones and leaves some out. The table includes about 640,000 clones, 9.5% to 15% detected once. Sorted CD4+ subsets: naive, central memory, regulatory, stem cell-like memory (CD45RO/CCR7/CD25/CD127/CD95/CD27 panel). These data originate in a study of beta chain features in type 1 diabetes. V was pared by 5 bases and J by 2 bases, with 9 bases between. The CDR3 covers 13 residues. Germline V lookup: CDR1 SEHNR, CDR2 FQNEAQ (reference sequence). General observations from the study: Among patients, naive, central memory and Treg TCRB repertoires appeared more similar than among healthy donors. VDJ junctions in type 1 diabetes patients carried more deletions and fewer insertions. When Type 1 diabetes patients were examined, their TCRB CDR3s proved moderately but significantly shorter in all four CD4+ subsets.

Sequencing input: naive CD4+ T cells from blood. V gene TRBV7-9 combines with J gene TRBJ1-2, with D tentatively TRBD1 (5 bases). The clonotype was recovered from a man aged 25 to 40 with type 1 diabetes. CDR3 nucleotide sequence: TGTGCCAGCAGCCTGGACATAAACTATGGCTACACCTTC. Protein sequence: CASSLDINYGYTF.